Shown below are 4 T cell receptor beta chains from a single sample sequenced in a study of read filtering for tumor transcriptome and immune sequencing. The library was built from 400 ng RNA with molecular barcoded adaptors for alpha/delta and beta/gamma chains. One entry per CDR3 protein results from TCRdb running MiXCR on the reads. The sample has some 19,000 distinct CDR3 sequences; 22% are singletons. The sequencing input was a population of CD138-negative cells sorted from bone marrow. These receptors were collected from a donor at least 40 years old with multiple myeloma.

This clonotype was detected ten times or more. The CDR3 nucleotides are TGTGCCAGCAGTTCCGGACAGACGCTAGGCTACACCTTC. It yields the protein CASSSGQTLGYTF. The chain links TRBV28 to TRBJ1-2, with a possible D match to TRBD1 (6 bases). Per germline, CDR1 MDHEN and CDR2 SYDVKM. Trimming pared 4 bases from V and 8 bases from J, leaving 14 bases between. The CDR3 loop spans 13 amino acids.

There are many counts of this clonotype. The CDR3 here is CASRIAGDNEQFF. The DNA of the CDR3 is TGTGCCAGCAGAATAGCGGGAGACAATGAGCAGTTCTTC. This rearrangement joins TRBV7-9 to TRBJ2-1, with 9 positions matching TRBD2. The CDR3 runs 13 residues. Looked up from germline, CDR1 is SEHNR and CDR2 is FQNEAQ (reference sequence). V shed 6 bases and J 5 bases; nucleotides not matched to a gene: 2.

The CDR3 bases are TGTGCCAGCAGTTCGCCGGCGACCGGGGAGCTGTTTTTT. It specifies CASSSPATGELFF. This chain joins TRBV28 and TRBJ2-2; D gene ambiguous. Germline CDR1 MDHEN, CDR2 SYDVKM. The V end was cut by 4 bases, the J end by 5 bases, with 8 bases between. The CDR3 length is 13 residues.

The chain is built from TRBV20-1 and TRBJ1-1, with TRBD1 identical over 11 bases. After removal of 2 bases from V and 6 bases from J, the junction contained 5 bases not matched to a gene. This CDR3 is built from 14 residues. Germline V gene lookup returns CDR1 DFQATT and CDR2 SNEGSKA (reference sequence). CDR3 sequence reads: CSARFGTGGAEAFF. For the CDR3, the DNA is TGCAGTGCTAGATTTGGGACAGGGGGAGCTGAAGCTTTCTTT.